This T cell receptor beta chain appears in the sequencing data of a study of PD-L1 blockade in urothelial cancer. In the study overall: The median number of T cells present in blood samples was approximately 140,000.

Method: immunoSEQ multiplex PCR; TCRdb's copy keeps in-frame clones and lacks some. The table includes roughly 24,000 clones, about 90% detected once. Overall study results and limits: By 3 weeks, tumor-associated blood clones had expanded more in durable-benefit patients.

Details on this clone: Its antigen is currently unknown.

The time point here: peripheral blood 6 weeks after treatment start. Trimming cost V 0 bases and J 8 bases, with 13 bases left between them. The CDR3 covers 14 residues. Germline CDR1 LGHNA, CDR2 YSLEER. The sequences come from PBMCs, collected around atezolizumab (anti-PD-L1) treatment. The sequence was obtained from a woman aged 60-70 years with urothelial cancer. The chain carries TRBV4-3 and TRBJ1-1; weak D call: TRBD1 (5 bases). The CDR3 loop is CASSQDAGLTEAFF. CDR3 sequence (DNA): TGCGCCAGCAGCCAAGACGCGGGACTCACAGAAGCTTTCTTT.